This TCR beta chain was profiled in a study of T cell changes during pregnancy in multiple sclerosis. Profiling relied on immunoSEQ multiplex PCR, and the TCRdb table lists in-frame clones only, not all of them. The sample includes approximately 26,000 clones, 85% to 90% of them seen just once. In germline, CDR1 is MNHNS, CDR2 SASEGT. The trim removed 5 bases at V and 4 bases at J, leaving 8 bases unmatched. The CDR3 spans 15 residues. This receptor was identified in a female donor with multiple sclerosis, enrolled in a pregnancy study. The rearrangement joins TRBV6-1 to TRBJ2-5; 9 bases fit TRBD2. Sequenced here: CD4+ T cells from peripheral blood mononuclear cells, sampled in the second trimester of pregnancy. The CDR3: CASSLTLAGSETQYF. As DNA, the CDR3 is TGTGCCAGCAGTTTGACTCTAGCGGGGTCAGAGACCCAGTACTTC.